Shown below are 7 T cell receptor beta chains from a single sample sequenced in a study of T cells in Graves' hyperthyroidism and ophthalmopathy. It was RNA transcripts that yielded the amplified TCR beta CDR3 regions. First-round RT-PCR targeting the TCR CDR3 was performed with the HTBI primer set. One entry per CDR3 protein, called by TCRdb with MiXCR from the multiplex PCR reads. This sample carries 500,000 or so distinct CDR3 sequences, over 15% of them seen once, and the ten largest clones take 17%. The sample was blood. Source of these receptors: a woman in her late teens or twenties with Graves' ophthalmopathy.

This clonotype has at least ten counts. The genes are TRBV29-1 and TRBJ2-1; 10 bases agree with TRBD2. CDR3 length: 17 residues. CDR1 is SQVTM and CDR2 is ANQGSEA in the germline V gene. Trimming at V came to 0 bases and at J to 8 bases, leaving 13 bases not matched to a gene. The CDR3 DNA sequence: TGCAGCGTTGAAGATCCTGGCGGGGGAGCGGGGGGGGATGAGCAGTTCTTC. It specifies CSVEDPGGGAGGDEQFF.

This clonotype has more than one count but fewer than ten. The chain links TRBV28 to TRBJ2-4; D gene ambiguous. CDR1 MDHEN and CDR2 SYDVKM come from the germline V gene. The CDR3 covers 12 residues. Trimming pared 3 bases from V and 7 bases from J, leaving 7 bases between. CDR3 protein: CASSFRQNIQYF. CDR3 nucleotides: TGTGCCAGCAGTTTTAGGCAGAACATTCAGTACTTC.

This clonotype was picked up many times. The rearrangement links TRBV5-1 to TRBJ1-1; D uncertain. V was clipped by 5 bases and J by 7 bases, with 9 bases between them. Per the germline V gene, CDR1 is SGHRS and CDR2 is YFSETQ. The CDR3 is 11 residues long. As DNA, the CDR3 is TGCGCCAGCAGAAACTATTATGAAGCTTTCTTT. Residues: CASRNYYEAFF.

This clonotype has more than one count but fewer than ten. The chain has TRBV6-1 and TRBJ1-1; D remains ambiguous. The germline V gene encodes CDR1 MNHNS and CDR2 SASEGT. Trimming removed 6 bases at V and 3 bases at J, with 11 bases between. This CDR3 has 13 amino acids. CDR3 sequence (DNA): TGTGCCAGCAGCCTCAAGCCGGACACTGAAGCTTTCTTT. As protein: CASSLKPDTEAFF.

The chain recombines TRBV3-1 with TRBJ2-1; no reliable D call. This CDR3 is built from 13 residues. Looked up from germline, CDR1 is LGHDT and CDR2 is YNNKEL (reference sequence). Trimming removed 0 bases at V and 10 bases at J, with 10 bases between. CDR3 amino acids: CASSQDRAVEQFF. The CDR3 DNA follows: TGTGCCAGCAGCCAAGATCGGGCAGTCGAGCAGTTCTTC.

V and J are TRBV6-9 and TRBJ2-1; D unresolved. The CDR3 runs to 15 residues. The germline V gene has CDR1 MNHGY and CDR2 SVAAGI. V was clipped by 3 bases and J by 5 bases, with 14 bases between them. CDR3 nucleotide sequence: TGTGCCAGCAGTTACGGCATGGGGAAGGACAATGAGCAGTTCTTC. Translated, it gives CASSYGMGKDNEQFF.

The CDR3 protein is CASSQEGAVGTDTQYF. The CDR3, as DNA: TGCGCCAGCAGCCAAGAAGGGGCGGTAGGCACAGATACGCAGTATTTT. The V call is TRBV4-1, the J call TRBJ2-3, with D perhaps matching TRBD1 (5 bases). CDR3 length equals 16 residues. Trimming removed 0 bases from V and 1 base from J, with 11 bases in between. The germline gives CDR1 MGHRA, CDR2 YSYEKL.